This T cell receptor beta chain is from a study of CD4+ T cells in melanoma. The CDR3 totals 14 residues. V lost 3 bases, J lost 8 bases, and 4 bases stayed unmatched. CDR1 SGHRS and CDR2 YFSETQ come from the germline V gene. The protocol was immunoSEQ multiplex PCR, while the TCRdb copy is restricted to in-frame clones and leaves out a portion. The table has over 45,000 clones, roughly three quarters seen once. Comment on this clone: What it recognizes is unknown.

General observations from the study: A reported correlation linked neoantigen-specific CD4+ T cells to CD8+, macrophage and B cell function.

Sequencing was performed on tumor tissue. The sequence was collected from a human donor with melanoma. The chain has TRBV5-1 and TRBJ2-1, with TRBD1 matching 11 bases. Here the CDR3 DNA reads TGCGCCAGCAGCTACGGGACAGGGGGTTATGAGCAGTTCTTC. It yields the protein CASSYGTGGYEQFF.